Below, 32 T cell receptor beta chains from the same sample are listed, as sequenced in a study of shared clonotypes between healthy human individuals. Measured with immunoSEQ multiplex PCR; TCRdb has only the in-frame clones, and not every one. Of around 2.3 million clones in the sample, approximately 94% were seen once. Specimen: naive CD4+ T cells sorted from blood. Stated subset: CD45RA+ positively selected. The source of these receptors is a man younger than 35 in good health.

The rearrangement uses TRBV21-1 and TRBJ1-6. TRBV21-1 corresponds to a pseudogene. The CDR3 is 15 residues long. The CDR3 coding sequence is TGTGCCAGCAGCGCCACAGAACGCGGGGGTTCACCCCTCCACTTT. Protein: CASSATERGGSPLHF.

The J gene is TRBJ2-1, the V gene TRBV4-2, with D unclear. Germline V gene lookup returns CDR1 LGHNA and CDR2 YNFKEQ. This CDR3 comprises 12 residues. The ends were cut back, 0 bases at V and 5 bases at J, with 2 bases in the middle. The CDR3 DNA sequence: TGTGCCAGCAGCCAAGAACACAATGAGCAGTTCTTC. It yields the protein CASSQEHNEQFF.

This chain links TRBV5-1 with TRBJ2-7; D gene ambiguous. With 4 bases removed from V and 6 bases from J, the gap between germline ends came to 14 bases. In germline, CDR1 is SGHRS, CDR2 YFSETQ. The CDR3 runs to 13 residues. As DNA, the CDR3 is TGCGCCAGCAGCCGCGACCCTGCTACCGAGCAGTACTTC. Protein: CASSRDPATEQYF.

V and J are TRBV30 and TRBJ2-5; D call uncertain. CDR3 size: 16 residues. V lost 4 bases and J lost 4, with 22 bases in between. Germline V gene data show CDR1 as GTSNPN and CDR2 as SVGIG (reference sequence). The CDR3 reads CAWTLGSQAQGETQYF. For the CDR3, the DNA is TGTGCCTGGACATTAGGTTCCCAGGCCCAAGGAGAGACCCAGTACTTC.

The V call is TRBV5-1, the J call TRBJ1-2; 7 positions agree with TRBD1. Germline CDR1 SGHRS, CDR2 YFSETQ. The CDR3 totals 15 residues. After removal of 5 bases from V and 2 bases from J, the junction contained 9 bases not matched to a gene. The CDR3 DNA follows: TGCGCCAGCAGTCCCGGGACAGCAATAAACTATGGCTACACCTTC. Amino acid sequence: CASSPGTAINYGYTF. Full variable domain (missing parts from reference TRBV5-1 and TRBJ1-2): KAGVTQTPRYLIKTRGQQVTLSCSPISGHRSVSWYQQTPGQGLQFLFEYFSETQRNKGNFPGRFSGRQFSNSRSEMNVSTLELGDSALYLCASSPGTAINYGYTFGSGTRLTVV.

For this clone: Other DNA sequences in this sample translate to the same CDR3. V gene TRBV6-6 combines with J gene TRBJ2-5; D perhaps matches TRBD2 (5 bases). The V gene's germline CDR1 is MNHNY and CDR2 SVGAGI (reference sequence). The CDR3 spans 11 residues. Between the trimmed V and J ends, which lost 4 bases and 5 bases, there was a span of 5 bases. DNA of the CDR3: TGTGCCAGCAGTTCGGGGGAGACCCAGTACTTC. Translating it yields CASSSGETQYF.

The J gene is TRBJ2-1, the V gene TRBV18, with D perhaps matching TRBD2 (5 bases). V lost 4 bases to trimming and J lost 0 bases, with 13 bases between them. CDR1 is KGHSH, CDR2 LQKENI, per germline. The CDR3 has 16 residues. The CDR3 here is CASSLSQRISYNEQFF. Here the CDR3 DNA reads TGTGCCAGCTCACTCTCACAGCGGATCTCCTACAATGAGCAGTTCTTC.

The rearrangement links TRBV10-3 to TRBJ1-6, with D tentatively TRBD1 (5 bases). CDR1 ENHRY and CDR2 SYGVKD come from the germline V gene. The length of the CDR3 is 17 residues. The V end was cut by 0 bases, the J end by 2 bases, with 11 bases between. Here the CDR3 DNA reads TGTGCCATCAGTGAGTCGCAGGGAGGGCCCTATAATTCACCCCTCCACTTT. Amino acids: CAISESQGGPYNSPLHF.

For this clone: The sample holds other DNA sequences that translate to the same CDR3. The genes are TRBV10-3 and TRBJ1-1; unclear D gene. This CDR3 contains 14 residues. Germline lookup yields CDR1 ENHRY and CDR2 SYGVKD. V was pared by 2 bases and J by 3 bases, with 10 bases between. The CDR3 DNA reads as TGTGCCATCAGTGAGCGCGACCGGGACACTGAAGCTTTCTTT. It specifies CAISERDRDTEAFF.

CDR3 nucleotide sequence: TGTGCCAGCAGTTCCCCCTCCCGGACAGCAAACAATGAGCAGTTCTTC. Its translation is CASSSPSRTANNEQFF. This chain links TRBV27 with TRBJ2-1; TRBD1 might be the D (6 bases). This CDR3 is 16 amino acids long. Deletions cut 4 bases from V and 5 bases from J, with 18 bases between. The germline gives CDR1 MNHEY, CDR2 SMNVEV (reference sequence).

The chain is built from TRBV6-5 and TRBJ2-2; D is unresolved. Germline lookup yields CDR1 MNHEY and CDR2 SVGAGI. This CDR3 is 15 amino acids long. Trimming took off 2 bases at V and 1 base at J, with 8 bases between the two ends. The DNA for the CDR3 is TGTGCCAGCAGTTACGAAAACCTGAACACCGGGGAGCTGTTTTTT. It codes for CASSYENLNTGELFF.

This sequence joins TRBV28 and TRBJ2-2; TRBD1 matches at 7 bases. Germline assignment: CDR1 MDHEN and CDR2 SYDVKM. Trimming removed 10 bases from V and 6 bases from J; junction bases left unmatched: 20. CDR3 size: 17 residues. In nucleotides, the CDR3 is TGTGCCACCGAGCGACCGACAGGGTTATTTTCGGCCGGGGAGCTGTTTTTT. This codes for CATERPTGLFSAGELFF.

V and J are TRBV7-6 and TRBJ2-4, with D tentatively TRBD1 or TRBD2 (5 bases each). Trimming took off 10 bases at V and 1 base at J, with 20 bases between the two ends. The germline CDR1 and CDR2 sequences are SGHVS and FNYEAQ. The CDR3 consists of 16 residues. CDR3 amino acids: CANLGTVRVAKNIQYF. CDR3 in DNA: TGTGCCAACCTGGGGACCGTCCGGGTCGCCAAAAACATTCAGTACTTC.

The gene calls are TRBV5-6 and TRBJ1-3, with 8 bases that match TRBD1. Germline trimming cut 4 bases from V and 5 bases from J; bases unmatched to any gene: 11. CDR1 SGHDT and CDR2 YYEEEE come from the germline V gene. The CDR3 has 16 residues. CDR3 sequence: CASSRTIGQGRNTIYF. For the CDR3, the DNA is TGTGCCAGCAGCCGGACGATCGGACAGGGAAGAAACACCATATATTTT.

The rearrangement links TRBV5-1 to TRBJ2-5, with D uncertain. Germline values: CDR1 SGHRS, CDR2 YFSETQ. Trimming took off 1 base at V and 2 bases at J, with 6 bases between the two ends. The CDR3 covers 13 residues. The CDR3 reads CASSLQLQETQYF. Written as DNA, the CDR3 is TGCGCCAGCAGCTTGCAATTACAAGAGACCCAGTACTTC.

In the case of this clone: Distinct nucleotide sequences in the sample also encode this CDR3. V usage is TRBV18 and J usage is TRBJ2-5; D may be TRBD1 (5 bases). V shed 3 bases and J shed 5 bases, with 7 bases lying between them. Per the germline V gene, CDR1 is KGHSH and CDR2 is LQKENI. This CDR3 has 12 residues. The CDR3 region has the DNA TGTGCCAGCTCACCGCAGGGCGAGACCCAGTACTTC. It specifies CASSPQGETQYF.

This clone was seen only a few times. V is TRBV11-1 and J is TRBJ1-6; D perhaps matches TRBD1 (5 bases). Trimming pared 3 bases from V and 0 bases from J, leaving 12 bases between. This CDR3 has 17 residues. Germline CDR1 is SGHAT and CDR2 is FQDESV (reference sequence). The CDR3 sequence: CASSLGDGHSYNSPLHF. CDR3 sequence (DNA): TGTGCCAGCAGCTTGGGCGACGGACACTCCTATAATTCACCCCTCCACTTT.

The chain links TRBV5-1 to TRBJ1-2, with TRBD1 identical over 7 bases. The CDR3 contains 16 residues. Losses at the gene ends were 0 bases for V and 5 bases for J; bases not matched to a gene: 10. CDR1 is SGHRS and CDR2 is YFSETQ in the germline V gene. The CDR3 is CASSLGGDSYYYGYTF. CDR3 nucleotides: TGCGCCAGCAGCTTGGGTGGGGACAGCTACTATTATGGCTACACCTTC.

The gene calls are TRBV2 and TRBJ2-1, with 8 bases identical to TRBD1. The germline CDR1 and CDR2 sequences are SNHLY and FYNNEI. The CDR3 is 15 residues long. V was clipped by 7 bases and J by 5 bases; unmatched bases: 10. In DNA form, the CDR3 reads TGTGCCAGCAAGGTGGAGCAGGGGGCTAACAATGAGCAGTTCTTC. Translation gives CASKVEQGANNEQFF. The whole variable domain, remainder taken from reference TRBV2 and TRBJ2-1, is EPEVTQTPSHQVTQMGQEVILRCVPISNHLYFYWYRQILGQKVEFLVSFYNNEISEKSEIFDDQFSVERPDGSNFTLKIRSTKLEDSAMYFCASKVEQGANNEQFFGPGTRLTVL.

CDR3 in amino acids: CASSLEGSGVEKLFF. Here the CDR3 DNA reads TGTGCCAGCAGCTTAGAGGGCTCTGGGGTTGAAAAACTGTTTTTT. V is TRBV7-9 and J is TRBJ1-4; D unclear. Looked up from germline, CDR1 is SEHNR and CDR2 is FQNEAQ (reference sequence). The CDR3 has 15 amino acids. V dropped 1 base and J dropped 7 bases, with 13 bases sitting between them. The entire variable domain, with the rest obtained from reference TRBV7-9 and TRBJ1-4, is as follows: DTGVSQNPRHKITKRGQNVTFRCDPISEHNRLYWYRQTLGQGPEFLTYFQNEAQLEKSRLLSDRFSAERPKGSFSTLEIQRTEQGDSAMYLCASSLEGSGVEKLFFGSGTQLSVL.

This rearrangement joins TRBV27 to TRBJ1-2; 8 nucleotides agree with TRBD1. J was trimmed by 8 bases and V by 2 bases; bases with no gene match: 16. CDR1 and CDR2 from the germline V gene are MNHEY and SMNVEV (reference sequence). The CDR3 consists of 17 residues. As DNA, the CDR3 is TGTGCCAGCAGTTTAGGGGATAAGGACAGGGTATCATCAGGCTACACCTTC. Translation gives CASSLGDKDRVSSGYTF.

This clone was picked up a small number of times. Other nucleotide sequences from this sample produce the same CDR3. The chain employs TRBV27 and TRBJ1-5; no definite D call. From germline, CDR1 is MNHEY and CDR2 SMNVEV (reference sequence). The CDR3 loop spans 12 amino acids. V lost 3 bases and J 4 bases, leaving 4 bases between the germline ends. CDR3: CASSLGNQPQHF. CDR3 in DNA: TGTGCCAGCAGTTTGGGGAATCAGCCCCAGCATTTT.

In the case of this clone: At the DNA level, this CDR3 is encoded by other sequences in the same sample as well. V gene TRBV5-1 combines with J gene TRBJ2-2; a weak D match, TRBD2 (5 bases). The length of the CDR3 is 14 residues. CDR1 and CDR2 (germline): SGHRS, YFSETQ. V lost 0 bases to trimming and J lost 2 bases, with 5 bases between them. The CDR3 loop reads CASSLAGNTGELFF. The CDR3 DNA is TGCGCCAGCAGCTTGGCGGGAAACACCGGGGAGCTGTTTTTT.

The chain links TRBV5-6 to TRBJ2-3, with TRBD1 identical over 8 bases. Germline CDR1 SGHDT, CDR2 YYEEEE. The trim removed 5 bases at V and 5 bases at J, leaving 10 bases unmatched. This CDR3 comprises 15 residues. Here the CDR3 DNA reads TGTGCCAGCAGTTCCGGACAGGGTGGAGGAGATACGCAGTATTTT. It translates to CASSSGQGGGDTQYF.

V and J are TRBV12-5 and TRBJ2-5, with 9 bases lining up with TRBD1. The CDR3 has 17 amino acids. V gave up 4 bases and J gave up 1 base; unmatched junction bases: 10. The germline V gene has CDR1 LGHNT and CDR2 FRNRAP. CDR3 bases: TGTGCTAGTGGTTCGGGGACAGGGAAGCCAAGCCAAGAGACCCAGTACTTC. Encoded protein: CASGSGTGKPSQETQYF.

The chain joins TRBV28 to TRBJ2-4, with 9 nucleotides matching TRBD1. V trimming: 4 bases; J trimming: 2 bases; junction bases outside the gene matches: 12. Germline V CDR1 and CDR2: MDHEN, SYDVKM. This CDR3 is built from 18 residues. In DNA, the CDR3 is TGTGCCAGCAGTTCCCCACAGAGGGGACAGGGTTCCAAAAACATTCAGTACTTC. Residues: CASSSPQRGQGSKNIQYF.

The rearrangement uses TRBV5-1 and TRBJ2-4; D perhaps matches TRBD1 (6 bases). CDR1 is SGHRS, CDR2 YFSETQ, per germline. V dropped 0 bases and J dropped 7 bases, with 17 bases sitting between them. The CDR3 is 16 amino acids. As DNA, the CDR3 is TGCGCCAGCAGCTTGGGGCAGGGGACAACCCTTAACATTCAGTACTTC. Protein: CASSLGQGTTLNIQYF.

The chain joins TRBV7-9 to TRBJ1-1; D possibly corresponds to TRBD1 (6 bases). The V gene's germline CDR1 is SEHNR and CDR2 FQNEAQ (reference sequence). This CDR3 region has 13 residues. Deletions cut 4 bases from V and 6 bases from J, with 12 bases between. This CDR3 is CASSSSGGSEAFF. The CDR3 nucleotides are TGTGCCAGCAGCTCCTCTGGGGGCTCTGAAGCTTTCTTT.

The chain is built from TRBV2 and TRBJ1-4; perhaps TRBD1 as D (6 bases). This CDR3 has 13 residues. Trimming removed 6 bases at V and 8 bases at J, with 13 bases between. Germline CDR1 is SNHLY and CDR2 is FYNNEI. DNA for the CDR3: TGTGCCAGCAGGTCTTGGGACACAGAAAAACTGTTTTTT. It codes for CASRSWDTEKLFF.

V usage is TRBV7-8 and J usage is TRBJ2-7; 9 bases line up with TRBD1. The germline gives CDR1 SGHVS, CDR2 FQNEAQ. This CDR3 is 16 amino acids long. After removal of 1 base from V and 1 base from J, the junction contained 5 bases not matched to a gene. The chain's CDR3 is CASSLGGTGTSYEQYF. In nucleotides, the CDR3 is TGTGCCAGCAGCTTAGGGGGGACAGGGACGTCCTACGAGCAGTACTTC.

The chain has TRBV7-9 and TRBJ2-6, with unresolved D. CDR3 length: 15 amino acids. V lost 1 base and J 0 bases, leaving 4 bases between the germline ends. Germline V gene data show CDR1 as SEHNR and CDR2 as FQNEAQ (reference sequence). For the CDR3, the DNA is TGTGCCAGCAGCTTAGAGGGCTCTGGGGCCAACGTCCTGACTTTC. This encodes CASSLEGSGANVLTF.

About this clone: At the DNA level, this CDR3 is encoded by other sequences in the same sample as well. The V call is TRBV5-1, the J call TRBJ1-1; no clear D. This CDR3 is 13 amino acids long. V was pared by 0 bases and J by 1 base, with 4 bases between. The V gene's germline CDR1 is SGHRS and CDR2 YFSETQ. CDR3: CASSLAQNTEAFF. The CDR3 coding sequence is TGCGCCAGCAGCTTGGCCCAGAACACTGAAGCTTTCTTT.